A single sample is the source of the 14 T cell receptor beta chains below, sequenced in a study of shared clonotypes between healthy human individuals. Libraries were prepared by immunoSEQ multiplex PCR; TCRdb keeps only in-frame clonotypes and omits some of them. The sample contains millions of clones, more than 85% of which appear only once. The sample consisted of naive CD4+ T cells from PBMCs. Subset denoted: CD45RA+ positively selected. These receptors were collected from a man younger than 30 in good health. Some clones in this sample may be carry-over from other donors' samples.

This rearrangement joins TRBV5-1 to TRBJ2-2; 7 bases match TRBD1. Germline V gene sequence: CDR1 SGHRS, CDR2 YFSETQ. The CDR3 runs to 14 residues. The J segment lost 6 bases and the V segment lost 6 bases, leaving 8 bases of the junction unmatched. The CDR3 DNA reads TGCGCCAGCACGACAGGGATCGGCCCCGGGGAGCTGTTTTTT. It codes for CASTTGIGPGELFF.

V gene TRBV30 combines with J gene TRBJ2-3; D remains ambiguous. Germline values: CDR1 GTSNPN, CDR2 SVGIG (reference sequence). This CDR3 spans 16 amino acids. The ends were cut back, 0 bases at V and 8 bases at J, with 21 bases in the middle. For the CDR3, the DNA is TGTGCCTGGAGTGTACAACCAATTGCGGTTAGGTCTACGCAGTATTTT. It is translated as CAWSVQPIAVRSTQYF.

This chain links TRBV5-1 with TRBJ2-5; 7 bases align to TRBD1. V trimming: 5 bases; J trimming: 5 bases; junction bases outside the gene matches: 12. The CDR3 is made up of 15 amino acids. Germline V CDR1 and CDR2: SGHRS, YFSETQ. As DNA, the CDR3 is TGCGCCAGCAGGGACCGACAGGGCGGTTCGGAGACCCAGTACTTC. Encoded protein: CASRDRQGGSETQYF.

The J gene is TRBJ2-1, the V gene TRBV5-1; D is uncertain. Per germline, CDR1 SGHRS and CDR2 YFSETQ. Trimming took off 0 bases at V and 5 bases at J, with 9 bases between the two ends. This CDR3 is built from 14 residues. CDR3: CASSLGATDNEQFF. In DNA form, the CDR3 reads TGCGCCAGCAGCTTGGGGGCTACTGACAATGAGCAGTTCTTC.

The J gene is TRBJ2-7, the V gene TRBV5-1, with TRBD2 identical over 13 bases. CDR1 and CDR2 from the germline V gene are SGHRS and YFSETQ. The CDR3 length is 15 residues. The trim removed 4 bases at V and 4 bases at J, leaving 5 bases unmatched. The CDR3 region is CASSPQGLAGYEQYF. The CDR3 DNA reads TGCGCCAGCAGCCCCCAGGGACTAGCGGGATACGAGCAGTACTTC.

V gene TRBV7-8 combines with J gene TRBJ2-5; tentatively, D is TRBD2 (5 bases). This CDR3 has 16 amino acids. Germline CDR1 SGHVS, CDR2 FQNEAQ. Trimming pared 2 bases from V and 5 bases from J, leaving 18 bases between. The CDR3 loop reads CASSLKRVRPYETQYF. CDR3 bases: TGTGCCAGCAGCTTAAAGAGGGTCAGACCATATGAGACCCAGTACTTC.

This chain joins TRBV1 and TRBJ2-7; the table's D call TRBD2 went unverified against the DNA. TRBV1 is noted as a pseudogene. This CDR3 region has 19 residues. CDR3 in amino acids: CTSSQQALAGGPYYYEQYF. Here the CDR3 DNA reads TGCACCAGCAGCCAACAAGCGTTAGCGGGAGGGCCTTACTACTACGAGCAGTACTTC.

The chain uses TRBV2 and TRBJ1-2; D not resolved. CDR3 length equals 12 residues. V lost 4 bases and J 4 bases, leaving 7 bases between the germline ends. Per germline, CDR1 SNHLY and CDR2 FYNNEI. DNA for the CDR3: TGTGCCAGCAGTGGGCCTATCTATGGCTACACCTTC. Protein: CASSGPIYGYTF.

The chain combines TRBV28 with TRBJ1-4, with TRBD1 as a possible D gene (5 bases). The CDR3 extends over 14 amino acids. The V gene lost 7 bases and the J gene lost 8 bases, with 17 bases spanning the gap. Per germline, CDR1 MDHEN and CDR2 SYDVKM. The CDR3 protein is CASTPSGGGEKLFF. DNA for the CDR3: TGTGCCAGCACTCCTTCGGGCGGGGGGGAAAAACTGTTTTTT.

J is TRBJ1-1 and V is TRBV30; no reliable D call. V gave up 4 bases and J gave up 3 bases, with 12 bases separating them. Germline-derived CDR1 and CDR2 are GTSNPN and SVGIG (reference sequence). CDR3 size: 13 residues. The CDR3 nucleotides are TGTGCCTGGACCGCTGGGCCCTACACTGAAGCTTTCTTT. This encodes CAWTAGPYTEAFF.

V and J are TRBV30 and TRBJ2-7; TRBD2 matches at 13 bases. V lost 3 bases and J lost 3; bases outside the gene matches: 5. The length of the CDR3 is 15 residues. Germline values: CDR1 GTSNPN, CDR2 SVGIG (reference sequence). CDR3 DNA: TGTGCCTGGAGGGGGGGGACTAGCGGGGACTACGAGCAGTACTTC. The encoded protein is CAWRGGTSGDYEQYF.

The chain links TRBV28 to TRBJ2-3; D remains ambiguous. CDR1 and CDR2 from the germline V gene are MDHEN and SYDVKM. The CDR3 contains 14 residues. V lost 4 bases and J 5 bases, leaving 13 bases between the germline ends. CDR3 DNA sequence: TGTGCCAGCAGTTACCGGGCCCAGTTAGATACGCAGTATTTT. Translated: CASSYRAQLDTQYF. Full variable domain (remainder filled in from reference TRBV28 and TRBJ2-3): DVKVTQSSRYLVKRTGEKVFLECVQDMDHENMFWYRQDPGLGLRLIYFSYDVKMKEKGDIPEGYSVSREKKERFSLILESASTNQTSMYLCASSYRAQLDTQYFGPGTRLTVL.

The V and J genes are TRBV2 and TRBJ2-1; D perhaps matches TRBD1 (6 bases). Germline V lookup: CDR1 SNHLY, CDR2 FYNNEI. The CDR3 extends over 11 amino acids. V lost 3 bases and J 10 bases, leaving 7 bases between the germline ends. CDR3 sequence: CASSDGTEQFF. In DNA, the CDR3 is TGTGCCAGCAGTGATGGGACAGAGCAGTTCTTC.

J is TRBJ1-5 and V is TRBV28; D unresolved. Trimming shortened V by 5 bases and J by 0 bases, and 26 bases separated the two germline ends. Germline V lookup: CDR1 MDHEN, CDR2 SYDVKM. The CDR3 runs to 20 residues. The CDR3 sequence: CASSGVGGSGWLSSNQPQHF. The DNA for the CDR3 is TGTGCCAGCAGTGGTGTGGGAGGGTCAGGTTGGTTATCTAGCAATCAGCCCCAGCATTTT.